A selection of T cell receptor beta chains follows, all from one sample in a study of T cells in Graves' hyperthyroidism and ophthalmopathy. TCRdb re-analysed the multiplex PCR reads in MiXCR, keeping a single row per CDR3 protein. The table has about 380,000 distinct CDR3 sequences, less than 20% seen once. The sequencing input was blood. These receptors originate from a man younger than 35 with Graves' ophthalmopathy. Each CDR3 is given with its conserved first and last residue. D genes are given only for firm matches. Expanded clones get a size class; other rows say once, few or many, or leave the size out.

j_gene: TRBJ1-1; abundance: many; d_gene: TRBD1; v_gene: TRBV7-8; len: 15; CDR3aa: CASSPRDSSNTEAFF; CDR3nt: TGTGCCAGCAGCCCGCGGGACAGCTCGAACACTGAAGCTTTCTTT
j_gene: TRBJ1-5; abundance: NA; d_gene: TRBD1; v_gene: TRBV7-2; len: 15; CDR3aa: CASSPQGGSNQPQHF; CDR3nt: TGTGCCAGCAGCCCACAGGGGGGAAGCAATCAGCCCCAGCATTTT
j_gene: TRBJ2-5; abundance: many; d_gene: NA; v_gene: TRBV12-3/TRBV12-4; len: 13; CDR3aa: CASSLAGGETQYF; CDR3nt: TGTGCCAGCAGTTTAGCAGGGGGAGAGACCCAGTACTTC
j_gene: TRBJ2-1; abundance: NA; d_gene: TRBD2; v_gene: TRBV4-1; len: 18; CDR3aa: CASSQGAPTSGAYNEQFF; CDR3nt: TGCGCCAGCAGCCAAGGGGCCCCCACTAGCGGGGCCTACAATGAGCAGTTCTTC
j_gene: TRBJ2-3; abundance: few; d_gene: NA; v_gene: TRBV4-1; len: 17; CDR3aa: CASSRAVGGGRTDTQYF; CDR3nt: TGCGCCAGCAGCCGGGCCGTAGGAGGGGGCAGGACAGATACGCAGTATTTT
j_gene: TRBJ1-4; abundance: NA; d_gene: TRBD1; v_gene: TRBV28; len: 14; CDR3aa: CASSLTGAGEKLFF; CDR3nt: TGTGCCAGCAGCCTGACAGGGGCTGGTGAAAAACTGTTTTTT
j_gene: TRBJ2-5; abundance: many; d_gene: TRBD2; v_gene: TRBV7-2; len: 16; CDR3aa: CASSRGTSGVQETQYF; CDR3nt: TGTGCCAGCAGCCGAGGGACTAGCGGGGTCCAAGAGACCCAGTACTTC
j_gene: TRBJ2-1; abundance: many; d_gene: NA; v_gene: TRBV4-1; len: 17; CDR3aa: CASSQVKGRVSYNEQFF; CDR3nt: TGCGCCAGCAGCCAAGTGAAGGGCAGGGTCTCCTACAATGAGCAGTTCTTC
j_gene: TRBJ2-7; abundance: many; d_gene: NA; v_gene: TRBV6-1; len: 13; CDR3aa: CASRNKDTYEQYF; CDR3nt: TGTGCCAGCAGAAACAAGGATACCTACGAGCAGTACTTC
j_gene: TRBJ1-3; abundance: few; d_gene: NA; v_gene: TRBV11-2; len: 17; CDR3aa: CASSLVFGRGVGNTIYF; CDR3nt: TGTGCCAGCAGCTTAGTGTTCGGTCGGGGGGTTGGAAACACCATATATTTT
j_gene: TRBJ1-1; abundance: many; d_gene: TRBD1; v_gene: TRBV20-1; len: 13; CDR3aa: CSASDRGETEAFF; CDR3nt: TGCAGTGCTTCCGACAGGGGTGAGACTGAAGCTTTCTTT
j_gene: TRBJ1-5; abundance: few; d_gene: TRBD1; v_gene: TRBV20-1; len: 15; CDR3aa: CSADTGAGLNQPQHF; CDR3nt: TGCAGTGCGGATACAGGGGCAGGATTAAATCAGCCCCAGCATTTT
j_gene: TRBJ1-5; abundance: NA; d_gene: NA; v_gene: TRBV19; len: 17; CDR3aa: CASSISFRTDSNQPQHF; CDR3nt: TGTGCCAGTAGTATTTCCTTCAGGACAGATAGCAATCAGCCCCAGCATTTT
j_gene: TRBJ2-5; abundance: few; d_gene: NA; v_gene: TRBV7-6; len: 16; CDR3aa: CASSYAYILERETQYF; CDR3nt: TGTGCCAGCAGCTACGCTTACATCCTCGAGAGGGAGACCCAGTACTTC
j_gene: TRBJ1-3; abundance: NA; d_gene: NA; v_gene: TRBV15; len: 14; CDR3aa: CASSDRSSGNTIYF; CDR3nt: TGTGCCAGCTCGGACAGATCTTCTGGAAACACCATATATTTT
j_gene: TRBJ2-5; abundance: few; d_gene: TRBD2; v_gene: TRBV20-1; len: 14; CDR3aa: CSARLGGSLETQYF; CDR3nt: TGCAGTGCTAGATTGGGGGGGAGTCTCGAGACCCAGTACTTC
j_gene: TRBJ1-1; abundance: NA; d_gene: TRBD1; v_gene: TRBV2; len: 13; CDR3aa: CASNGQGGTEAFF; CDR3nt: TGTGCCAGCAACGGACAGGGCGGCACTGAAGCTTTCTTT
j_gene: TRBJ2-7; abundance: many; d_gene: TRBD1; v_gene: TRBV12-3/TRBV12-4; len: 15; CDR3aa: CASSSGTGGRYEQYF; CDR3nt: TGTGCCAGCAGTTCAGGGACAGGGGGTCGGTACGAGCAGTACTTC
j_gene: TRBJ2-1; abundance: many; d_gene: TRBD2; v_gene: TRBV7-6; len: 16; CDR3aa: CASSPGLAGAYNEQFF; CDR3nt: TGTGCCAGCAGCCCTGGACTAGCGGGGGCCTACAATGAGCAGTTCTTC
j_gene: TRBJ2-7; abundance: NA; d_gene: TRBD2; v_gene: TRBV7-9; len: 16; CDR3aa: CASSRDPSGGRAEQYF; CDR3nt: TGTGCCAGCAGTCGGGACCCTAGCGGGGGGCGGGCCGAGCAGTACTTC
j_gene: TRBJ2-5; abundance: many; d_gene: NA; v_gene: TRBV28; len: 15; CDR3aa: CATVIGFAKQETQYF; CDR3nt: TGTGCCACCGTGATAGGGTTCGCCAAACAAGAGACCCAGTACTTC
j_gene: TRBJ1-4; abundance: NA; d_gene: NA; v_gene: TRBV3-1; len: 15; CDR3aa: CASSQGDGSNEKLFF; CDR3nt: TGTGCCAGCAGCCAAGGGGACGGCTCTAATGAAAAACTGTTTTTT
j_gene: TRBJ2-7; abundance: many; d_gene: NA; v_gene: TRBV27; len: 14; CDR3aa: CASSIQQGTGEQYF; CDR3nt: TGTGCCAGCAGTATTCAACAGGGTACTGGGGAGCAGTACTTC
j_gene: TRBJ1-2; abundance: many; d_gene: NA; v_gene: TRBV24-1; len: 12; CDR3aa: CATSEHDYGYTF; CDR3nt: TGTGCCACCAGTGAACACGACTATGGCTACACCTTC
j_gene: TRBJ1-1; abundance: many; d_gene: TRBD1; v_gene: TRBV7-2; len: 16; CDR3aa: CASSLFPGQGNTEAFF; CDR3nt: TGTGCCAGCAGCTTATTCCCAGGACAGGGGAACACTGAAGCTTTCTTT
j_gene: TRBJ1-1; abundance: many; d_gene: TRBD1; v_gene: TRBV20-1; len: 14; CDR3aa: CSVQQGGPNTEAFF; CDR3nt: TGCAGTGTTCAACAGGGGGGGCCGAACACTGAAGCTTTCTTT
j_gene: TRBJ1-5; abundance: few; d_gene: NA; v_gene: TRBV12-3/TRBV12-4; len: 12; CDR3aa: CASSPANQPQHF; CDR3nt: TGTGCCAGCAGCCCGGCCAATCAGCCCCAGCATTTT
j_gene: TRBJ2-5; abundance: many; d_gene: NA; v_gene: TRBV3-1; len: 12; CDR3aa: CASSQEQETQYF; CDR3nt: TGTGCCAGCAGCCAGGAACAAGAGACCCAGTACTTC
j_gene: TRBJ2-2; abundance: once; d_gene: NA; v_gene: TRBV24-1; len: 15; CDR3aa: CATSDFNSDTGELFF; CDR3nt: TGTGCCACCAGTGATTTTAACAGCGACACCGGGGAGCTGTTTTTT
j_gene: TRBJ1-2; abundance: NA; d_gene: NA; v_gene: TRBV10-3; len: 14; CDR3aa: CAISDYKDHYGYTF; CDR3nt: TGTGCCATCAGTGACTACAAGGACCATTATGGCTACACCTTC
j_gene: TRBJ2-3; abundance: NA; d_gene: TRBD2; v_gene: TRBV12-3/TRBV12-4; len: 16; CDR3aa: CASTRPSGGSTDTQYF; CDR3nt: TGTGCCAGCACCCGCCCTAGCGGGGGGTCCACAGATACGCAGTATTTT
j_gene: TRBJ2-6; abundance: few; d_gene: NA; v_gene: TRBV20-1; len: 14; CDR3aa: CSARDVSGANVLTF; CDR3nt: TGCAGTGCTAGAGACGTCTCTGGGGCCAACGTCCTGACTTTC
j_gene: TRBJ2-3; abundance: many; d_gene: TRBD1; v_gene: TRBV7-2; len: 15; CDR3aa: CASSLDRGLTDTQYF; CDR3nt: TGTGCCAGCAGCTTAGACAGGGGATTGACAGATACGCAGTATTTT
j_gene: TRBJ1-2; abundance: few; d_gene: NA; v_gene: TRBV12-3/TRBV12-4; len: 13; CDR3aa: CASRENGGGGYTF; CDR3nt: TGTGCCAGCAGAGAGAACGGGGGGGGTGGCTACACCTTC
j_gene: TRBJ2-5; abundance: many; d_gene: TRBD1; v_gene: TRBV5-1; len: 13; CDR3aa: CASSQGARETQYF; CDR3nt: TGCGCCAGCTCCCAGGGGGCGAGAGAGACCCAGTACTTC
j_gene: TRBJ1-2; abundance: many; d_gene: TRBD1; v_gene: TRBV20-1; len: 12; CDR3aa: CSATDRENGYTF; CDR3nt: TGCAGTGCAACAGACAGGGAGAATGGCTACACCTTC
j_gene: TRBJ2-1; abundance: NA; d_gene: NA; v_gene: TRBV9; len: 13; CDR3aa: CASSVSVRDEQFF; CDR3nt: TGTGCCAGCAGCGTCTCTGTCCGGGATGAGCAGTTCTTC
j_gene: TRBJ1-3; abundance: NA; d_gene: NA; v_gene: TRBV29-1; len: 16; CDR3aa: CSVARVADRSGNTIYF; CDR3nt: TGCAGCGTTGCTCGGGTGGCCGACCGCTCTGGAAACACCATATATTTT
j_gene: TRBJ1-4; abundance: many; d_gene: NA; v_gene: TRBV2; len: 17; CDR3aa: CASSEVPSLGSEEKLFF; CDR3nt: TGTGCCAGCAGTGAAGTACCGTCTTTAGGAAGTGAAGAAAAACTGTTTTTT